What follows are 30 T cell receptor beta chains derived from one specimen sequenced in a study of blood T cell repertoires in COVID-19. Sequencing was performed with immunoSEQ multiplex PCR; in TCRdb, only in-frame clones are kept and a portion is missing. The sample yields 180,000 or so clones, around 78% seen once. Input material: PBMCs or T cells enriched from blood (not recorded which). The receptors shown here come from a woman aged 45 to 65 who had recovered from COVID-19.

There are a few counts of this clone. This sequence joins TRBV7-9 and TRBJ2-4; 10 nucleotides match TRBD1. V was clipped by 5 bases and J by 0 bases; unmatched bases: 7. The CDR3 has 17 amino acids. Germline assignment: CDR1 SEHNR and CDR2 FQNEAQ (reference sequence). The CDR3 DNA reads TGTGCCAGCAGCGAGCAGGGACAGGGGATAGCCAAAAACATTCAGTACTTC. This encodes CASSEQGQGIAKNIQYF.

The V gene is TRBV12-5, the J gene TRBJ2-3; a weak D match, TRBD2 (7 bases). The CDR3 extends over 15 amino acids. Germline V CDR1 and CDR2: LGHNT, FRNRAP. V lost 1 base and J lost 2, with 10 bases in between. In DNA, the CDR3 is TGTGCTAGTGGTTTGGGAGGGGGGGCCACAGATACGCAGTATTTT. The encoded protein is CASGLGGGATDTQYF.

Ten or more counts support this clone. The rearrangement links TRBV6-4 to TRBJ2-1; TRBD2 matches 12 bases. Germline CDR1 and CDR2: MRHNA and SNTAGT. V lost 3 bases and J lost 4; bases outside the gene matches: 1. CDR3 length: 15 residues. The CDR3 sequence: CASSEGTSGYNEQFF. As DNA, the CDR3 is TGTGCCAGCAGTGAGGGGACTAGCGGGTACAATGAGCAGTTCTTC.

The rearrangement links TRBV18 to TRBJ1-4; weak D call: TRBD1 (5 bases). Germline assignment: CDR1 KGHSH and CDR2 LQKENI. With 8 bases removed from V and 3 bases from J, the gap between germline ends came to 22 bases. This CDR3 contains 17 residues. The CDR3 protein is CASTQRLPQGANEKLFF. The DNA of the CDR3 is TGTGCCAGCACGCAGCGATTACCACAAGGGGCTAATGAAAAACTGTTTTTT.

This clone was counted a single time. The CDR3, as DNA: TGTGCCAGCAGTGCCCTCCTACAGGGTCCGCAGTATTTT. Translated: CASSALLQGPQYF. The chain employs TRBV6-4 and TRBJ2-3, with D perhaps TRBD1 (6 bases). V gave up 4 bases and J gave up 10 bases, with 15 bases separating them. The CDR3 totals 13 residues. Germline CDR1 is MRHNA and CDR2 is SNTAGT.

V is TRBV5-1 and J is TRBJ1-6; no definite D call. V was shortened by 6 bases and J by 4 bases, with 14 bases between the two germline ends. CDR1 is SGHRS and CDR2 is YFSETQ in the germline V gene. The CDR3 contains 15 residues. Here the CDR3 reads CASKRAEIYNSPLHF. The CDR3 DNA follows: TGCGCCAGCAAGAGGGCAGAGATTTATAATTCACCCCTCCACTTT.

V usage is TRBV14 and J usage is TRBJ2-5; TRBD1 aligns across 8 bases. After removal of 4 bases from V and 5 bases from J, the junction contained 3 bases not matched to a gene. Germline V lookup: CDR1 SGHDN, CDR2 FVKESK. There are 13 residues in the CDR3. In DNA form, the CDR3 reads TGTGCCAGCAGCCCACAGGGGGATGAGACCCAGTACTTC. Protein sequence: CASSPQGDETQYF.

Details on this clone: Other DNA sequences in the same sample also yield this CDR3. The chain is built from TRBV18 and TRBJ1-1, with D possibly being TRBD1 (6 bases). Germline CDR1 reads KGHSH; CDR2 reads LQKENI. CDR3 length equals 14 residues. V was pared by 1 base and J by 2 bases, with 8 bases between. CDR3 in DNA: TGTGCCAGCTCACCACAGGGGGAAAACACTGAAGCTTTCTTT. Translating it yields CASSPQGENTEAFF.

This clone was observed a few times. This chain uses TRBV7-3 with TRBJ1-1; 8 nucleotides match TRBD1. CDR1 is SGHTA, CDR2 FQGTGA, per germline. The CDR3 sequence is 18 residues long. V lost 6 bases and J lost 2; bases outside the gene matches: 17. The CDR3 protein is CASSHHQRTGPSNTEAFF. The CDR3 nucleotides are TGTGCCAGCAGTCACCACCAGCGGACAGGGCCCTCTAACACTGAAGCTTTCTTT.

This rearrangement joins TRBV3-1 (or the pseudogene TRBV3-2) to TRBJ1-1, with unresolved D. CDR1 and CDR2 from the germline V gene are LGHDT and YNNKEL (reference sequence). V was cut by 4 bases and J by 7 bases, with 13 bases left in between. This CDR3 comprises 13 residues. CDR3: CASSLFNAVEAFF. CDR3 sequence (DNA): TGTGCCAGCAGCCTCTTCAACGCAGTTGAAGCTTTCTTT.

The gene calls are TRBV6-6 and TRBJ1-1; 7 bases are shared with TRBD1. Looked up from germline, CDR1 is MNHNY and CDR2 is SVGAGI (reference sequence). V lost 2 bases, J lost 9 bases, and 3 bases stayed unmatched. There are 12 residues in the CDR3. The DNA of the CDR3 is TGTGCCAGCAGTTACAGGGACAGTAAAGCTTTCTTT. Encoded protein: CASSYRDSKAFF.

The genes are TRBV6-2 or TRBV6-3 and TRBJ2-3, with TRBD2 identical over 9 bases. Trimming cost V 0 bases and J 0 bases; bases outside gene matches: 10. Germline values: CDR1 MNHEY, CDR2 SVGEGT. The CDR3 runs 19 residues. CDR3 sequence (DNA): TGTGCCAGCAGTTACTCTACGCGGGGGGGTTTTGGGAGCACAGATACGCAGTATTTT. Amino acids: CASSYSTRGGFGSTDTQYF.

This sequence joins TRBV5-6 and TRBJ1-2; D not resolved. Germline V CDR1 and CDR2: SGHDT, YYEEEE. The CDR3 has 13 residues. Trimming removed 4 bases from V and 2 bases from J, with 9 bases in between. The CDR3 spells CASSGGNNYGYTF. CDR3 sequence (DNA): TGTGCCAGCAGCGGCGGGAACAACTATGGCTACACCTTC.

The rearrangement uses TRBV6-5 and TRBJ1-2; no firm D call. Looked up from germline, CDR1 is MNHEY and CDR2 is SVGAGI. The V gene lost 0 bases and the J gene lost 4 bases, with 12 bases spanning the gap. This CDR3 has 15 amino acids. Written as DNA, the CDR3 is TGTGCCAGCAGTTACTCGAGCTATTCCCTCTATGGCTACACCTTC. It encodes CASSYSSYSLYGYTF.

The J gene is TRBJ1-4, the V gene TRBV30, with a weak D call TRBD1 (5 bases). CDR1 GTSNPN and CDR2 SVGIG come from the germline V gene (reference sequence). The CDR3 covers 16 residues. Between the trimmed V and J ends, which lost 0 bases and 0 bases, there was a span of 11 bases. As DNA, the CDR3 is TGTGCCTGGAGTGTGCCCAGGGTCGCAACTAATGAAAAACTGTTTTTT. Encoded protein: CAWSVPRVATNEKLFF.

This clone has just a few counts. The CDR3 DNA reads TGTGCCAGCAGCCCGAACGGACAGGGGGCCGGGGGCTACACCTTC. Protein: CASSPNGQGAGGYTF. This rearrangement joins TRBV7-9 to TRBJ1-2; 11 nucleotides line up with TRBD1. Germline trimming cut 5 bases from V and 8 bases from J; bases unmatched to any gene: 10. Germline V lookup: CDR1 SEHNR, CDR2 FQNEAQ (reference sequence). This CDR3 comprises 15 residues.

This chain uses TRBV19 with TRBJ1-2, with 10 bases fitting TRBD1. The CDR3 totals 15 residues. Per germline, CDR1 LNHDA and CDR2 SQIVND (reference sequence). V lost 5 bases, J lost 7 bases, and 10 bases stayed unmatched. CDR3 in DNA: TGTGCCAGTAGTGCTCCCGGGACAGGGGATCGTGGCTACACCTTC. This translates into CASSAPGTGDRGYTF.

V gene TRBV6-5 combines with J gene TRBJ1-5, with D possibly matching TRBD1 (6 bases). Germline values: CDR1 MNHEY, CDR2 SVGAGI. The CDR3 is 13 residues long. V was trimmed by 7 bases and J by 7 bases, leaving 14 bases between them. The CDR3 bases are TGTGCCAGCAAGAGCAGGGGAAACCAGCCCCAGCATTTT. This translates into CASKSRGNQPQHF.

The CDR3 loop reads CASSPWTGSYGYTF. CDR3 nucleotide sequence: TGTGCCAGCAGCCCATGGACAGGGAGCTATGGCTACACCTTC. The chain has TRBV11-3 and TRBJ1-2, with 8 bases that match TRBD1. Germline values: CDR1 SGHNT, CDR2 YENEEA. Trimming took 5 bases from V and 4 from J; bases not matched to a gene: 6. This CDR3 spans 14 amino acids. The variable domain in full, with the rest retrieved from reference TRBV11-3 and TRBJ1-2, is EAGVVQSPRYKIIEKKQPVAFWCNPISGHNTLYWYLQNLGQGPELLIRYENEEAVDDSQLPKDRFSAERLKGVDSTLKIQPAELGDSAVYLCASSPWTGSYGYTFGSGTRLTVV.

The table lists this clone with a count of one. The genes are TRBV11-2 and TRBJ2-2; D call uncertain. Deletions cut 0 bases from V and 9 bases from J, with 17 bases between. This CDR3 has 16 amino acids. The germline gives CDR1 SGHAT, CDR2 FQNNGV. The CDR3 DNA follows: TGTGCCAGCAGCTTAGATAATGTCGCGCCCTTCAGGGAGCTGTTTTTT. As protein: CASSLDNVAPFRELFF.

The J gene is TRBJ1-5, the V gene TRBV4-2; 10 nucleotides match TRBD1. Trimming cost V 0 bases and J 4 bases; bases outside gene matches: 3. Looked up from germline, CDR1 is LGHNA and CDR2 is YNFKEQ. The length of the CDR3 is 16 residues. CDR3 sequence reads: CASSQERTGGNQPQHF. CDR3 sequence (DNA): TGTGCCAGCAGCCAAGAGCGGACAGGGGGGAATCAGCCCCAGCATTTT.

This chain connects TRBV11-2 to TRBJ1-4; a possible D gene is TRBD1 (5 bases). Deletions cut 5 bases from V and 1 base from J, with 8 bases between. CDR3 size: 14 residues. Looked up from germline, CDR1 is SGHAT and CDR2 is FQNNGV. CDR3 sequence: CASSTDRTNEKLFF. The DNA of the CDR3 is TGTGCCAGCAGCACAGACAGAACTAATGAAAAACTGTTTTTT.

The CDR3 loop reads CSVSDGLIGNQPQHF. Written as DNA, the CDR3 is TGCAGCGTATCGGACGGACTTATAGGCAATCAGCCCCAGCATTTT. The V call is TRBV29-1, the J call TRBJ1-5, with D hard to call. The V gene lost 6 bases and the J gene lost 2 bases, with 17 bases spanning the gap. CDR1 and CDR2 from the germline V gene are SQVTM and ANQGSEA. The CDR3 has 15 residues.

The rearrangement links TRBV9 to TRBJ2-3; possibly TRBD2 for D (6 bases). The CDR3 is 13 residues long. Trimming pared 3 bases from V and 6 bases from J, leaving 11 bases between. Per the germline V gene, CDR1 is SGDLS and CDR2 is YYNGEE. CDR3 nucleotides: TGTGCCAGCAGCGAGGACTACTCCGATACGCAGTATTTT. Amino acid sequence: CASSEDYSDTQYF.

The chain joins TRBV3-1 (or the pseudogene TRBV3-2) to TRBJ2-3; tentatively, D is TRBD1 (6 bases). V gave up 4 bases and J gave up 1 base, with 9 bases separating them. The CDR3 contains 14 residues. Germline-derived CDR1 and CDR2 are LGHDT and YNNKEL (reference sequence). The CDR3 DNA is TGTGCCAGCAGCCGGTCAGGGGGCACAGATACGCAGTATTTT. Encoded protein: CASSRSGGTDTQYF.

This chain links TRBV28 with TRBJ2-2; 7 bases agree with TRBD1. The junction had 9 bases not matched to a gene; V was cut back by 4 bases and J by 4 bases. The CDR3 spans 16 residues. The germline V gene has CDR1 MDHEN and CDR2 SYDVKM. The CDR3 bases are TGTGCCAGCAGTTCGGACAGGTTGGCCGGCACCGGGGAGCTGTTTTTT. Protein product: CASSSDRLAGTGELFF.

The rearrangement links TRBV4-3 to TRBJ1-2, with D unclear. Germline V CDR1 and CDR2: LGHNA, YSLEER. The CDR3 length is 14 residues. Trimming removed 2 bases from V and 0 bases from J, with 7 bases in between. The CDR3 DNA reads TGCGCCAGCAGCCAAACCGGAGCTAACTATGGCTACACCTTC. Amino acids: CASSQTGANYGYTF.

A few counts support this clone. The V call is TRBV5-4, the J call TRBJ1-2; a weak D match, TRBD1 (6 bases). With 0 bases removed from V and 1 base from J, the gap between germline ends came to 16 bases. The CDR3 runs 17 residues. CDR1 and CDR2 from the germline V gene are SGHNT and YYREEE (reference sequence). The CDR3 bases are TGTGCCAGCAGCTTGGCCAGGGCAGGGGTCGGTAACTATGGCTACACCTTC. It specifies CASSLARAGVGNYGYTF.

The chain combines TRBV27 with TRBJ1-4; TRBD1 agrees at 7 bases. Germline V gives CDR1 MNHEY, CDR2 SMNVEV (reference sequence). The CDR3 length is 16 residues. Trimming at V came to 5 bases and at J to 5 bases, leaving 11 bases not matched to a gene. In DNA form, the CDR3 reads TGTGCCAGCAGTCAATACCTGGACAGGTTAAATGAAAAACTGTTTTTT. This sequence encodes CASSQYLDRLNEKLFF.

V is TRBV12-3 or TRBV12-4 and J is TRBJ1-2, with D possibly being TRBD1 (6 bases). The CDR3 has 12 residues. Deletions cut 8 bases from V and 7 bases from J, with 14 bases between. The CDR3: CASETDSPGYTF. DNA of the CDR3: TGTGCCAGCGAAACGGACAGTCCTGGCTACACCTTC.